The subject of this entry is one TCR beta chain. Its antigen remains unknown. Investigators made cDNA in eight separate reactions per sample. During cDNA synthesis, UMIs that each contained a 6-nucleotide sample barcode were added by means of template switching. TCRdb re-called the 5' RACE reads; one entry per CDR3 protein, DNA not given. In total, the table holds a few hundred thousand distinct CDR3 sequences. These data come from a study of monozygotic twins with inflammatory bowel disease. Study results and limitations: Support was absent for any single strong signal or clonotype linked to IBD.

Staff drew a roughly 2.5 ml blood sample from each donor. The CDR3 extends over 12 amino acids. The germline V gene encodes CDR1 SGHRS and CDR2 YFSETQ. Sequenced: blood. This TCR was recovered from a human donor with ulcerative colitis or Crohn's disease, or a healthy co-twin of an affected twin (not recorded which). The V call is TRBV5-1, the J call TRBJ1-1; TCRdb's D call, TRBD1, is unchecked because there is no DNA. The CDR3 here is CASSLEQGGAFF.